This T cell receptor beta chain was retrieved from a study of cytomegalovirus exposure and HLA in healthy donors (dated by TCRdb to 2016 to 2017). At the level of the whole study: According to an earlier analysis of several hundred of the donors, some 170 million T cells yielded roughly 110 million unique TCR beta sequences and approximately 300 Gb of sequence data. Roughly 300 gigabases of sequencing data and around 85 million unique TCR sequences made up an early release that covered over 550 HLA-typed donors. Among the roughly 380 genotyped donors, 81% belonged to the genetic ancestry cluster associated with self-reported Caucasian donors. The study was designed to test whether signatures of past pathogen exposure could be identified by cataloging public T cell receptors. The study profiled the T cell repertoires of more than 500 subjects by immunosequencing and related them to cytomegalovirus serostatus. Along with the approximately 600-subject first cohort, a separate validation cohort of over a hundred different subjects was used. To predict cytomegalovirus infection status, the study combined high-throughput TCR immunosequencing, statistical association of individual TCRs with disease status, and machine learning. In a later analysis, previously published TCR beta repertoires from about 670 donors were re-analyzed and high-resolution HLA genotyping was added so that TCR occurrence patterns could be studied. Rather than drawing on any new phenotypic data, the later analysis identified candidate immune exposures from TCR beta sequences and the way those sequences occurred across donors. An earlier analysis of a few hundred of the donors applied high-throughput TCR beta sequencing to assess whether each TCR beta V gene segment acted as functional or pseudogenic. Donor age, sex, ethnicity and CMV serostatus were compiled alongside the repertoire data. Genome-wide SNP genotypes for about three fifths of the roughly 700 donors were used in a later genetic analysis, which treated that subset as a discovery cohort. Every repertoire in the discovery cohort had been generated on one and the same sequencing platform. HLA typing included class I and class II loci at four-digit resolution. Typing coverage differed by locus: A, B, C, DRB1 and DQB1 were typed in about 629-640 donors, DQA1 in about 550, DPA1 in 606, and DPB1 in 472. Because of strong linkage in the cohort, roughly five DR-DQ haplotypes were treated as single units for association and clustering. Among about 390 genotyped donors of the cohort, an average of around 240,000 unique TCR beta nucleotide sequences were sequenced per donor, approximately 20% of them non-productive.

The cohort was made up of roughly 670 healthy bone marrow donors. At the time of sampling, every cohort member was nominally healthy, though immune exposures that went unrecorded were likely present. The donor was CMV seropositive and was included in the group of 250 to 350 seropositive cohort members. Each donor provided a peripheral blood sample, and peripheral blood mononuclear cells were used for TCR beta sequencing. Genomic DNA extraction from the blood cell samples was performed with the Qiagen DNeasy Blood Extraction Kit. Reading from cysteine to phenylalanine, the CDR3 counts 14 amino acids. The only DNA kept is the CDR3, 42 bases in frame from the first base. The germline V gene encodes CDR1 MGHRA and CDR2 YSYEKL. Trimming at the junction amounts to 4 bases on V and 5 bases on J, and the germline ends lie 12 bases apart. Libraries were built with the immunoSEQ multiplex PCR assay. For the multiplex PCR, a mixture combining 60 forward primers for TCR Vbeta segments and 13 reverse primers for TCR Jbeta segments was used. The CDR3 region of rearranged TCR beta genes was amplified from genomic DNA with a multiplex PCR assay. The Illumina HiSeq System was used to sequence the amplified TCR beta libraries as 87-base-pair reads. Regarding the original processing steps: A later analysis counted around 72 million unique TCR beta chains across the 550 to 750 repertoires, and 9.5 million to 11 million of these chains were shared by at least two donors. A nearest-neighbor algorithm error-corrected the raw reads and collapsed the reads into unique sequences, merging closely related sequences to remove PCR and sequencing errors. V, D and J gene segments were assigned by aligning CDR3 sequences to IMGT reference sequences. Each retained sequence needed at least a six-nucleotide match to both a V gene segment and a J gene segment. Rearrangements were classified as productive when the CDR3 lacked stop codons and remained in frame with V and J, and all other rearrangements were classified as non-productive. Following IMGT convention, CDR3 was defined as the stretch from the second conserved V-encoded cysteine up to the conserved J-encoded phenylalanine. Sequences without an unambiguous match to a single V gene segment were excluded from the earlier analysis of about 630 of the donors. An earlier analysis of 587 of the donors called V segments functional above 56.7% productive rearrangements and segregating when the between-donor standard deviation exceeded 5%. A statistical classification framework was built to diagnose cytomegalovirus status from the catalog of TCR beta chain sequences. A later analysis assigned V and J genes by comparing TCR nucleotide sequences with IMGT/GENE-DB human TR gene sequences. A later analysis assigned CDR3 sequences and most-parsimonious VDJ recombination scenarios with the TCRdist pipeline. In a later analysis, every TCR beta chain was defined by the combination of its CDR3 amino acid sequence and its V-gene family, and reads without a unique V-gene family were dropped. As a way to deal with suspected cross-contamination and a sequencing artifact, a later analysis dropped hundreds of nucleotide sequences that were highly shared and had low generation probability. In a later analysis, a clonal expansion index for each public chain was calculated from normalized within-repertoire ranks of inferred template counts. In a later analysis, generation probabilities were computed with a VDJ recombination model fitted to out-of-frame rearrangements, and the resulting probabilities were checked against IGoR. In a later analysis, hypergeometric tests were used to score TCR-TCR, TCR-HLA and TCR-CMV co-occurrence, with a repertoire-size bias correction applied to TCR pairs. False discovery rates were estimated in a later analysis by permuting HLA or CMV assignments 20 times. In a later analysis, co-occurring TCRs were grouped using DBSCAN, and TCRdist sequence similarity was added for clustering within HLA-allele-positive subsets. For co-occurrence clustering, repertoires with fewer than 30,000 or more than 120,000 public chains were excluded, along with a handful of repertoires with anomalous nucleotide sharing. What TCRdb holds here is the immuneACCESS table cut down to in-frame rearrangements. Part of the clones is not present; checked against another copy, under half of the missing clones reflect an unresolved V gene, and the others are unexplained. The DNA was the basis for D and trimming; V, J and clone size are from that table. The sample table holds about 110,000 clones, of which about 74% were seen once. 4% to 5.5% of the sample comes from the top ten.

This clone was seen more than once but under ten times. Its antigen target is currently unknown. Base qualities are not at hand, and no much larger clone is one base apart. What the study reported, not specific to this receptor: The presence/absence analyses assumed that sequencing depth was roughly uniform across donors, and that assumption may not be true. In the study, some 160 TCR beta chains were listed as associated with cytomegalovirus. Cytomegalovirus status was reported to be diagnosed by the classifier with high specificity and sensitivity in both the original and validation cohorts. A later analysis found that HLA-associated TCR beta chains were more clonally expanded and had lower generation probabilities than equally common non-associated chains. Because HLA typing was unavailable for some donors at each locus, only the typed subset was used in association tests. According to a later genetic analysis, donors in an Asian-associated ancestry cluster had fewer N-insertions in productive TCRs than the approximately 630-donor mean. The authors suggested that the approach could potentially be generalized to other disease states and immunological phenotypes. Because the 87-base-pair reads could not distinguish some IMGT-functional V segments, including TRBV6-2 and TRBV6-3, those segments were excluded. In a later analysis, several top co-occurrence clusters were reported to appear linked to parvovirus B19, influenza, CMV and Epstein-Barr virus. A further reported finding was that TCR beta sequences accurately predicted the HLA-A and HLA-B alleles for most subjects in the first cohort. When HLA alleles, especially DR and DQ, strongly co-occurred, TCR associations were difficult to assign to individual alleles. In vitro tests confirmed that a few of the cytomegalovirus-associated TCR beta chains recognize cytomegalovirus antigens. An association between a missense DCLRE1C variant and V-gene and J-gene trimming of TCR beta chains was found in a later genetic analysis and replicated in an independent cohort. Because counts were too low, roughly 18 rarely observed V segments, including chromosome 9 orphons, were left out of the earlier analysis of approximately 500 of the donors. A later analysis found that most CMV-associated TCR beta chains appeared HLA-restricted, with HLA associations seemingly driven largely by CMV exposure. While some public TCRs were present in many individuals, most TCR sequences turned up only very rarely across donors. For the cohort, immune exposure information was limited to CMV serostatus. A cluster of highly shared sequence variants was judged likely to be a technical artifact of the sequencing pipeline. In a later analysis, 16,951 TCR beta sequences were associated with specific HLA alleles at a false discovery rate of 0.05. Linkage disequilibrium might explain the correlated functional status among segregating V segments, but an unknown experimental factor could not be ruled out. A later analysis found that TCR association rates varied across HLA loci, with DRB1 alleles showing the most associated TCRs and HLA-C alleles the fewest. In an earlier analysis of 587 of the donors, most TCR beta V segments appeared in productive rearrangements about 87% or about 30% of the time, broadly matching IMGT annotations. The cohort was sequenced for TCR beta chains only, and without alpha or paired-chain data the features that could be detected were limited.

What was sequenced was PBMCs. This receptor was identified in a man in his thirties or forties in good health and CMV-seropositive. The receptor chain draws on TRBV4-1 and TRBJ1-5, with the D gene call left open. The DNA sequence follows: TGCGCCAGCAGCCTCAATCTAATGGATCAGCCCCAGCATTTT. It codes for CASSLNLMDQPQHF.